This TCR beta chain was observed in a study of post-analysis software for immune sequencing data. Study-level background: There were relapsing-remitting, secondary progressive and progressive-relapsing multiple sclerosis among the disease courses included.

As to this clonotype: The antigen remains unidentified.

The CDR3 runs to 19 residues. Germline CDR1 reads MNHEY; CDR2 reads SVGAGI. Losses at the gene ends were 2 bases for V and 3 bases for J; bases not matched to a gene: 12. The study's findings and limits: Samples made in the same batch grouped tightly together by F measure. Patients used about 5 TRBV segments, including TRBV5-6, TRBV5-1 and TRBV20-1, more often than controls. The normalized Chao1 diversity of multiple sclerosis patients was significantly lower than that of controls.

Unique molecular identifiers featured in each of the TCR beta cDNA libraries. Input of about 0.9 to 10 million T cells yielded about half a million cDNA molecules. TCRdb recomputed calls from the PCR reads with MiXCR, one row per CDR3 protein. The sample lists about 560,000 distinct CDR3 sequences, 44% seen once, with under 2% in the top ten. J is TRBJ2-1 and V is TRBV6-5; TRBD2 aligns across 11 bases. The TCR was taken from a girl aged 10-17 years with multiple sclerosis. Source material: blood. As DNA, the CDR3 is TGTGCCAGCAGTTACGTCCCGAGACTAGCGGGATTAGTCTACAATGAGCAGTTCTTC. Its protein product is CASSYVPRLAGLVYNEQFF.